One and the same sample provided the 30 T cell receptor beta chains below, sequenced in a study of vaccination effects on CD4 cells after COVID-19. Assay: immunoSEQ multiplex PCR; the TCRdb copy retains only in-frame clones and omits some. The sample has about 38,000 clones; under 75% are singletons. ViraFEST expansion of antigen-specific CD4+ T cells with viral peptide pools preceded sequencing. The culture ran for roughly ten days before CD4+ T cells were isolated. None of the vaccinated had previously contracted SARS-CoV-2, and their nucleocapsid antibodies tested negative. Their cognate antigens are unknown. The specimen comprised CD4+ T cells from PBMCs cultured with SARS-CoV-2 spike peptides, sampled before COVID-19 vaccination. The receptors derive from a human donor who received a COVID-19 vaccine.

The chain recombines TRBV5-1 with TRBJ1-6; D is uncertain. Trimming cost V 0 bases and J 1 base, with 5 bases left between them. Germline lookup yields CDR1 SGHRS and CDR2 YFSETQ. CDR3 length: 15 residues. The CDR3 DNA follows: TGCGCCAGCAGCTTGGGAGGATCCTATAATTCACCCCTCCACTTT. Translating gives CASSLGGSYNSPLHF.

This CDR3 is CASFPGGAYEQYF. In DNA, the CDR3 is TGTGCCAGTTTCCCGGGGGGGGCCTACGAGCAGTACTTC. The V call is TRBV6-6, the J call TRBJ2-7; 8 bases are shared with TRBD2. V gave up 9 bases and J gave up 2 bases; unmatched junction bases: 6. Germline loops: CDR1 MNHNY, CDR2 SVGAGI (reference sequence). This CDR3 is built from 13 residues.

A few counts support this clone. This sequence joins TRBV29-1 and TRBJ1-2; TRBD1 agrees at 8 bases. The germline CDR1 and CDR2 sequences are SQVTM and ANQGSEA. The CDR3 is 13 residues long. In DNA form, the CDR3 reads TGCTCACTCCGGACAGGGAATAACTATGGCTACACCTTC. Translated, it gives CSLRTGNNYGYTF.

The chain joins TRBV11-2 to TRBJ2-1, with 7 bases matching TRBD2. J lost 5 bases, V lost 1 base, and 8 bases had no gene match. The germline V gene has CDR1 SGHAT and CDR2 FQNNGV. The CDR3 has 16 amino acids. Written as DNA, the CDR3 is TGTGCCAGCAGCTTAGGCCTTAGGGCGGGGGACAATGAGCAGTTCTTC. Encoded protein: CASSLGLRAGDNEQFF.

This clone was observed a handful of times. The rearrangement links TRBV5-4 to TRBJ2-3; the match to TRBD2 covers 9 bases. V was pared by 0 bases and J by 1 base, with 9 bases of the junction left unmatched. Germline V gives CDR1 SGHNT, CDR2 YYREEE (reference sequence). This CDR3 region has 18 residues. CDR3 residues: CASSLEISGRRRTDTQYF. For the CDR3, the DNA is TGTGCCAGCAGCTTGGAGATTAGCGGGAGACGGCGCACAGATACGCAGTATTTT.

The chain joins TRBV15 to TRBJ1-6; a weak D match, TRBD1 (6 bases). V gave up 4 bases and J gave up 4 bases, with 14 bases separating them. Germline V gene data show CDR1 as LNHNV and CDR2 as YYDKDF (reference sequence). This CDR3 has 16 amino acids. The CDR3 region is CATSTTEGGYNSPLHF. CDR3 coding DNA: TGTGCCACCAGCACCACAGAGGGGGGGTATAATTCACCCCTCCACTTT.

This clone was observed a single time. The chain joins TRBV5-1 to TRBJ1-5, with TRBD1 as a possible D gene (5 bases). The CDR3 totals 16 residues. V lost 3 bases and J lost 1, with 14 bases in between. The germline V gene encodes CDR1 SGHRS and CDR2 YFSETQ. This chain's CDR3 is CASSYGDAGSNQPQHF. DNA of the CDR3: TGCGCCAGCAGCTACGGGGACGCTGGGAGCAATCAGCCCCAGCATTTT. Looking up the rest from reference TRBV5-1 and TRBJ1-5 gives the full variable domain: KAGVTQTPRYLIKTRGQQVTLSCSPISGHRSVSWYQQTPGQGLQFLFEYFSETQRNKGNFPGRFSGRQFSNSRSEMNVSTLELGDSALYLCASSYGDAGSNQPQHFGDGTRLSIL.

A few counts support this clone. This rearrangement joins TRBV19 to TRBJ2-7, with 8 bases that match TRBD1. The V gene end was trimmed by 6 bases and the J gene end by 7 bases; junction bases not matched to a gene: 11. The CDR3 loop spans 14 amino acids. CDR1 and CDR2 from the germline V gene are LNHDA and SQIVND (reference sequence). The CDR3, as DNA: TGTGCCAGTAGAGCCGTGGGGACAGGAGGGGAGCAGTACTTC. The encoded protein is CASRAVGTGGEQYF.

The chain combines TRBV9 with TRBJ2-1; 8 bases match TRBD2. The J segment lost 10 bases and the V segment lost 0 bases, leaving 0 bases of the junction unmatched. This CDR3 contains 12 residues. Germline V gives CDR1 SGDLS, CDR2 YYNGEE. CDR3 region: CASSVVAGEQFF. CDR3 coding DNA: TGTGCCAGCAGCGTAGTAGCGGGGGAGCAGTTCTTC. The variable domain in full, with the rest retrieved from reference TRBV9 and TRBJ2-1, is DSGVTQTPKHLITATGQRVTLRCSPRSGDLSVYWYQQSLDQGLQFLIQYYNGEERAKGNILERFSAQQFPDLHSELNLSSLELGDSALYFCASSVVAGEQFFGPGTRLTVL.

J is TRBJ1-2 and V is TRBV3-1 (or the pseudogene TRBV3-2); possibly TRBD1 for D (6 bases). In germline, CDR1 is LGHDT, CDR2 YNNKEL (reference sequence). CDR3 length: 13 amino acids. V dropped 6 bases and J dropped 8 bases, with 16 bases sitting between them. CDR3 loop: CASSRTGPGGYTF. As DNA, the CDR3 is TGTGCCAGCAGTCGTACAGGGCCGGGAGGCTACACCTTC.

This clone was counted between two and nine times. The chain recombines TRBV24-1 with TRBJ2-1, with D unresolved. Germline V CDR1 and CDR2: KGHDR, SFDVKD. The CDR3 has 12 amino acids. V was pared by 3 bases and J by 10 bases, with 9 bases between. The CDR3 reads CATSDRRGEQFF. The CDR3 region has the DNA TGTGCCACCAGTGATCGACGTGGAGAGCAGTTCTTC.

This clone was counted a few times. The chain links TRBV24-1 to TRBJ2-7; D is unclear. Germline lookup yields CDR1 KGHDR and CDR2 SFDVKD. Trimming removed 1 base from V and 5 bases from J, with 2 bases in between. This CDR3 contains 11 residues. The CDR3 loop reads CATSDLNEQYF. The CDR3 region has the DNA TGTGCCACCAGTGATTTAAACGAGCAGTACTTC.

The chain links TRBV28 to TRBJ2-2; D unclear. CDR1 and CDR2 from the germline V gene are MDHEN and SYDVKM. CDR3 length: 14 residues. Trimming removed 6 bases from V and 2 bases from J, with 10 bases in between. This CDR3 is CASSGPGNTGELFF. DNA of the CDR3: TGTGCCAGCAGCGGGCCAGGTAACACCGGGGAGCTGTTTTTT.

The chain couples TRBV27 to TRBJ2-5; D possibly matches TRBD1 or TRBD2 (5 bases each). The CDR3 spans 12 residues. V was trimmed by 6 bases and J by 8 bases, leaving 13 bases between them. Germline-derived CDR1 and CDR2 are MNHEY and SMNVEV (reference sequence). This chain's CDR3 is CASRRDVRTQYF. Here the CDR3 DNA reads TGTGCCAGCAGACGGGACGTCCGAACCCAGTACTTC.

The rearrangement links TRBV4-1 to TRBJ2-7; D not resolved. V lost 0 bases and J 7 bases, leaving 16 bases between the germline ends. This CDR3 comprises 15 residues. Germline V gene lookup returns CDR1 MGHRA and CDR2 YSYEKL. As DNA, the CDR3 is TGCGCCAGCAGCCAAGAGTTAAATATAGTGGGAGAGCAGTACTTC. Encoded protein: CASSQELNIVGEQYF.

This clone was picked up a small number of times. This chain uses TRBV15 with TRBJ2-7, with 9 bases identical to TRBD1. The trim removed 0 bases at V and 5 bases at J, leaving 23 bases unmatched. Looked up from germline, CDR1 is LNHNV and CDR2 is YYDKDF (reference sequence). The CDR3 runs to 21 residues. This CDR3 is CATSRDGSLGYKPGQGDEQYF. The CDR3 region has the DNA TGTGCCACCAGCAGAGATGGGTCTCTTGGGTATAAACCGGGACAGGGAGACGAGCAGTACTTC.

The chain employs TRBV28 and TRBJ1-6; maybe TRBD1 (5 bases). The CDR3 runs 15 residues. Germline V gene lookup returns CDR1 MDHEN and CDR2 SYDVKM. V was trimmed by 2 bases and J by 7 bases, leaving 12 bases between them. CDR3 loop: CASSLGGSGNSPLHF. Written as DNA, the CDR3 is TGTGCCAGCAGTTTAGGGGGTTCGGGGAATTCACCCCTCCACTTT.

V and J are TRBV11-3 and TRBJ2-3; D tentatively reads TRBD1 or TRBD2 (6 bases each). Germline CDR1 SGHNT, CDR2 YENEEA. Trimming took off 5 bases at V and 0 bases at J, with 9 bases between the two ends. The CDR3 has 14 residues. This chain's CDR3 is CASSRGTSTDTQYF. For the CDR3, the DNA is TGTGCCAGCAGCAGGGGGACTAGCACAGATACGCAGTATTTT.

This clone has a handful of counts. This chain connects TRBV18 to TRBJ2-7; possible D gene TRBD2, 5 bases. The CDR3 length is 14 residues. V was clipped by 4 bases and J by 2 bases, with 12 bases between them. The V gene's germline CDR1 is KGHSH and CDR2 LQKENI. The CDR3 loop is CASSRAAGTYEQYF. CDR3 DNA sequence: TGTGCCAGCTCACGGGCGGCGGGCACCTACGAGCAGTACTTC.

The sample holds a few counts of this clone. The V gene is TRBV5-4, the J gene TRBJ1-5; 7 positions match TRBD1. The CDR3 runs to 14 residues. J lost 2 bases, V lost 5 bases, and 4 bases had no gene match. In germline, CDR1 is SGHNT, CDR2 YYREEE (reference sequence). The CDR3 here is CASSPGQGNQPQHF. The CDR3 bases are TGTGCCAGCAGTCCAGGACAGGGCAATCAGCCCCAGCATTTT.

The chain combines TRBV12-3 or TRBV12-4 with TRBJ1-5, with D unclear. Deletions cut 1 base from V and 6 bases from J, with 4 bases between. The CDR3 extends over 12 amino acids. The CDR3 DNA sequence: TGTGCCAGCAGTTTAGGCGTTCAGCCCCAGCATTTT. It codes for CASSLGVQPQHF.

This chain connects TRBV10-3 to TRBJ1-6, with no clear D. The CDR3 loop spans 14 amino acids. Germline CDR1 reads ENHRY; CDR2 reads SYGVKD. V lost 3 bases and J lost 7, with 10 bases in between. The CDR3: CAISDPGSNSPLHF. The CDR3 nucleotides read TGTGCCATCAGTGACCCGGGATCGAATTCACCCCTCCACTTT.

This clone was recorded once. The V call is TRBV5-4, the J call TRBJ2-3; D assignment may be TRBD1 or TRBD2 (7 bases each). V lost 0 bases and J 2 bases, leaving 16 bases between the germline ends. This CDR3 spans 17 amino acids. Germline CDR1 reads SGHNT; CDR2 reads YYREEE (reference sequence). The CDR3 sequence is CASSLASGGAVTDTQYF. CDR3 DNA sequence: TGTGCCAGCAGCTTGGCCTCAGGGGGGGCCGTCACAGATACGCAGTATTTT.

This clone was found a few times. V gene TRBV19 combines with J gene TRBJ2-1; 11 bases map to TRBD1. Germline V gives CDR1 LNHDA, CDR2 SQIVND (reference sequence). V lost 4 bases to trimming and J lost 0 bases; unmatched junction nucleotides: 5. This CDR3 has 17 residues. The CDR3 here is CASSTGQGASSYNEQFF. The CDR3 region has the DNA TGTGCCAGTAGTACCGGACAGGGGGCAAGCTCCTACAATGAGCAGTTCTTC.

The chain combines TRBV11-2 with TRBJ2-2; TRBD2 agrees at 9 bases. The germline V gene has CDR1 SGHAT and CDR2 FQNNGV. V was clipped by 2 bases and J by 1 base; unmatched bases: 2. The CDR3 spans 16 residues. The CDR3 DNA follows: TGTGCCAGCAGCTTATTGACTAGCGGGAACACCGGGGAGCTGTTTTTT. The encoded protein is CASSLLTSGNTGELFF.

V usage is TRBV18 and J usage is TRBJ2-7, with 11 nucleotides matching TRBD2. The CDR3 length is 19 residues. V shed 0 bases, J shed 3 bases, and the junction held 13 bases outside the gene matches. Germline CDR1 KGHSH, CDR2 LQKENI. The CDR3 DNA reads TGTGCCAGCTCACCACCCTTAAACAGCACTAGCGGGAGTTTCTACGAGCAGTACTTC. Translating it yields CASSPPLNSTSGSFYEQYF.

The rearrangement links TRBV28 to TRBJ2-7, with D possibly being TRBD2 (6 bases). Trimming shortened V by 4 bases and J by 7 bases, and 8 bases separated the two germline ends. Germline CDR1 MDHEN, CDR2 SYDVKM. The CDR3 length is 11 residues. The CDR3 coding sequence is TGTGCCAGCAGTTCCCGGGGGGAGCAGTACTTC. This sequence encodes CASSSRGEQYF.

V is TRBV18 and J is TRBJ2-3; TRBD2 might be the D (6 bases). Deletions cut 1 base from V and 0 bases from J, with 14 bases between. The length of the CDR3 is 17 residues. Germline CDR1 and CDR2: KGHSH and LQKENI. DNA of the CDR3: TGTGCCAGCTCACCACTCCCTCTAGCGCCTAGCACAGATACGCAGTATTTT. This translates into CASSPLPLAPSTDTQYF.

J is TRBJ1-2 and V is TRBV4-3, with 11 bases identical to TRBD1. The germline V gene encodes CDR1 LGHNA and CDR2 YSLEER. Germline trimming cut 0 bases from V and 1 base from J; bases unmatched to any gene: 7. The CDR3 is made up of 18 amino acids. In DNA form, the CDR3 reads TGCGCCAGCAGCCAAGAGCTCAGGACAGGGGGCTTTAACTATGGCTACACCTTC. This codes for CASSQELRTGGFNYGYTF.

The V gene is TRBV6-5, the J gene TRBJ2-3; TRBD2 aligns across 7 bases. V lost 0 bases, J lost 4 bases, and 4 bases stayed unmatched. This CDR3 is 15 amino acids long. Per germline, CDR1 MNHEY and CDR2 SVGAGI. The CDR3 region has the DNA TGTGCCAGCAGTTACTCGCGGGAGAGGGCAGATACGCAGTATTTT. It specifies CASSYSRERADTQYF.